The entry that follows covers one T cell receptor (beta chain) sequence. Here immunoSEQ multiplex PCR was the method, and the copy in TCRdb shows in-frame clones only, minus some. The table shows about 160,000 clones, with about 94% occurring only once. Germline V lookup: CDR1 MNHEY, CDR2 SMNVEV (reference sequence). This CDR3 spans 18 amino acids. V lost 2 bases to trimming and J lost 4 bases, with 23 bases between them. These data belong to a study of control samples from healthy donors and cancer patients. V gene TRBV27 combines with J gene TRBJ1-1; D is perhaps TRBD1 (5 bases). Sequenced input: blood. The receptor was derived from a woman aged 40 to 50 in good health. The DNA for the CDR3 is TGTGCCAGCAGTTTAATCTTGACGAGGGGCAAGGTGCGCACTGAAGCTTTCTTT. It specifies CASSLILTRGKVRTEAFF.